This T cell receptor (beta chain) originates from a study of cytomegalovirus exposure and HLA in healthy donors. The study, taken as a whole, reports: Prior analysis indicated that the majority of TCR beta V segments exhibited productivity approximately 90% or approximately 30% of the time.

A multiplex PCR was run with 60 Vbeta primers and 13 Jbeta primers. Profiling relied on immunoSEQ multiplex PCR, and the TCRdb table lists in-frame clones only, not all of them. Found here are some 200,000 clones, approximately 88% of them singletons; the top ten hold approximately 0.71%. The V gene lost 7 bases and the J gene lost 1 base, with 7 bases spanning the gap. The CDR3 totals 13 residues. Germline V gives CDR1 SNHLY, CDR2 FYNNEI. There are a few counts of this clone. Its target is not known. The TCR comes from a boy younger than 10 in good health and CMV-seronegative. The chain links TRBV2 to TRBJ2-2, with D uncertain. The sample was PBMCs. CDR3 in amino acids: CASIRLNTGELFF. The CDR3 nucleotides are TGTGCCAGCATCAGACTGAACACCGGGGAGCTGTTTTTT.